This T cell receptor (beta chain) was sequenced during a study of T cells after yellow fever vaccination (dated by TCRdb to between 2018 and 2021). Context from the whole study: Libraries from fractions with low cell numbers were prepared with the SMART-Seq v4 Ultra Low Input RNA kit. To follow T-cell clones before and after primary and booster YFV17D yellow fever vaccination, bulk TCR alpha and beta repertoires were sequenced over time. Two healthy male donors, one aged 18 to 30 and one aged 30 to 40 years, were included in the cohort. Blood samples were taken at several timepoints before and after primary and secondary immunization, and bulk PBMC replicates and cell subsets were isolated.

Measured from the cysteine to the phenylalanine, the CDR3 is 16 residues long. Left in the record is the CDR3 DNA by itself, 48 bases read in frame from the first base. V is pruned by 0 bases and J by 3 bases, leaving 9 bases of the junction without a gene match. The germline V gene (reference sequence) gives CDR1 as DFQATT and CDR2 as SNEGSKA. The paper's findings and limits, for the study overall: Most clones expanded after primary vaccination were re-detected after the booster (96% of CD4 and around 88% of CD8), suggesting broad memory maintenance. Because the study included only two donors, the extent to which the findings can be generalized is limited. Computational filtering was needed because FACS-sorted repertoires could contain abundant contaminating clonotypes from the bulk population. The secondary T-cell response was found to be weaker but faster than the primary response, with a peak reached on day 5 rather than on day 15. A small share of clonotypes occurred in both CD4 and CD8 compartments, likely arising from convergent recombination.

Concerning this clonotype: There is no known antigen for this receptor. The record has no base qualities; no much larger clone is one base away.

This sample was sequenced with an Illumina NovaSeq 6000. TCR cDNA was made using 5'RACE template switching, a step that added a universal primer site and unique molecular identifiers. Priming for cDNA synthesis came from both the TCR alpha and TCR beta constant segments. Library amplification used two PCR steps, and the second PCR step added sample barcodes and sequencing adapters. Libraries were sequenced on Illumina HiSeq 2500 (2x100 bp) or NovaSeq (2x150 bp). Per the authors' processing: MIGEC was used to demultiplex reads and collapse the reads into UMI consensus sequences, and MiXCR was used for V(D)J alignment. Clonotypes responding to the vaccine were identified with edgeR on replicate PBMC samples, with the criteria of FDR below 0.01 and a log2 fold change above 5 up to day 15. Each bulk clonotype received a CD4 or CD8 identity based on whether the sequenced CD4 or CD8 repertoire contained that clonotype at higher abundance. TCRdb ran its own pipeline on the public reads, namely fastp trimming at Q25 and MiXCR clone calling, and kept in-frame beta chains. Rows with one shared CDR3 protein collapse into an entry with the most common genes and DNA. The V and J calls were not made by the authors but by TCRdb's processing. Here the sample has some 220,000 distinct CDR3 sequences; 2.5% to 3.5% occur a single time. Together, the top ten hold under 3.5% of the sample.

What this sample's treatment or condition label stands for: live attenuated yellow fever vaccine strain. PBMCs were isolated from peripheral blood using a standard Ficoll-Paque protocol. Dynabeads CD4 and CD8 positive selection kits were used to isolate the CD4 and CD8 T-cell fractions. TriZol was used to extract RNA from bulk PBMCs, from CD4 and CD8 fractions, and from dextramer-positive and dextramer-negative fractions. The TCR sequence derives from a man aged 18 to 29 who received the YFV17D yellow fever vaccine. This specimen was CD4+ T cells sorted from PBMCs, taken 10 days after the yellow fever booster vaccination. The V gene is TRBV20-1 and the J gene is TRBJ1-1, and 8 junction bases match TRBD1. The CDR3 is CSARDPRTGRDTEAFF. The DNA reads as follows: TGCAGTGCTAGAGATCCCCGGACAGGGAGGGACACTGAAGCTTTCTTT.